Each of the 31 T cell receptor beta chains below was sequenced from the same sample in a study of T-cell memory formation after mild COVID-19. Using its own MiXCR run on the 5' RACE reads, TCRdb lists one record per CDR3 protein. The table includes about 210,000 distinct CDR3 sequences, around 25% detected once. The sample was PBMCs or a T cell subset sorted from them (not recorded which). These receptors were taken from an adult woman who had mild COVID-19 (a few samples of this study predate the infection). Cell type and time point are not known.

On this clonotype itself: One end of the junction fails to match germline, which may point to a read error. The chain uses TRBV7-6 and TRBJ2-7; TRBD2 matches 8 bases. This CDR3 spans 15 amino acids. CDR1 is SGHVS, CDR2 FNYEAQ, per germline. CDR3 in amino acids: CAGSLGGGWFNEQYF. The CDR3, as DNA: TGTGCCGGCAGCTTAGGCGGGGGGTGGTTCAACGAGCAGTACTTC.

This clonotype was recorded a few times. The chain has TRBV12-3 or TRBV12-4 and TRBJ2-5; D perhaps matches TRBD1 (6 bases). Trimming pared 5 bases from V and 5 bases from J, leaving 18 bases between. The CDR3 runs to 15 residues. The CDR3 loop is CASSTRYRDGETQYF. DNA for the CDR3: TGTGCCAGCAGTACAAGATACAGGGACGGGGAGACCCAGTACTTC.

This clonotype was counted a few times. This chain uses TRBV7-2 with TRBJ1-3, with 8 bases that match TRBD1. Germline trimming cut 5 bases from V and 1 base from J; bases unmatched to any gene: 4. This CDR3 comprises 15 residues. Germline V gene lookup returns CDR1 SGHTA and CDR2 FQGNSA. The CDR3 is CASSPRTGSGNTIYF. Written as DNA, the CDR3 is TGTGCCAGCAGCCCGAGGACAGGGTCTGGAAACACCATATATTTT.

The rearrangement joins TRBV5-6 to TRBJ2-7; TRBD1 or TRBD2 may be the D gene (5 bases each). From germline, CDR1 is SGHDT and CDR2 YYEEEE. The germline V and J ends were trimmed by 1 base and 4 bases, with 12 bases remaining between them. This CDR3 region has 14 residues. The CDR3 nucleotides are TGTGCCAGCAGCTTGCCCCCAGAGGGGTACGAGCAGTACTTC. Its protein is CASSLPPEGYEQYF.

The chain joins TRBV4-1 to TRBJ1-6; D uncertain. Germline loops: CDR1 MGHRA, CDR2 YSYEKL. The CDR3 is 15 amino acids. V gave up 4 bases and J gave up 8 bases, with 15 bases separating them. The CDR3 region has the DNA TGCGCCAGCAGCCCATCGAGCACAAGGGATTCACCCCTCCACTTT. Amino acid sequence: CASSPSSTRDSPLHF.

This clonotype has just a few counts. The CDR3 nucleotides are TGTGCCAGTAGTACATGGACAGGGAAAACAGATACGCAGTATTTT. Residues: CASSTWTGKTDTQYF. This chain joins TRBV19 and TRBJ2-3, with 8 bases aligning to TRBD1. The CDR3 spans 15 residues. Per germline, CDR1 LNHDA and CDR2 SQIVND (reference sequence). The V gene end was trimmed by 4 bases and the J gene end by 3 bases; junction bases not matched to a gene: 6. Looking up the rest from reference TRBV19 and TRBJ2-3 gives the full variable domain: DGGITQSPKYLFRKEGQNVTLSCEQNLNHDAMYWYRQDPGQGLRLIYYSQIVNDFQKGDIAEGYSVSREKKESFPLTVTSAQKNPTAFYLCASSTWTGKTDTQYFGPGTRLTVL.

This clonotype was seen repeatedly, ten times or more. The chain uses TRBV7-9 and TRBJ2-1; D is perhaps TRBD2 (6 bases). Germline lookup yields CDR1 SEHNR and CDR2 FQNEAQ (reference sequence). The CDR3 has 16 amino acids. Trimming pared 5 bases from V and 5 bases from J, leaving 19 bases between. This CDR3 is CASSPSWLATDNEQFF. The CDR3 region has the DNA TGTGCCAGCAGCCCCTCATGGCTAGCGACCGACAATGAGCAGTTCTTC.

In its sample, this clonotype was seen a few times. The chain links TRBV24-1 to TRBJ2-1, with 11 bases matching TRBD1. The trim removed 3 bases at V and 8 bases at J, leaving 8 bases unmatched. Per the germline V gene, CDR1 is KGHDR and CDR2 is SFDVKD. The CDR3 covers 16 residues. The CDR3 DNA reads TGTGCCACCAGTGATGGTGGATCGGGACAGGGGGATGAGCAGTTCTTC. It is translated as CATSDGGSGQGDEQFF.

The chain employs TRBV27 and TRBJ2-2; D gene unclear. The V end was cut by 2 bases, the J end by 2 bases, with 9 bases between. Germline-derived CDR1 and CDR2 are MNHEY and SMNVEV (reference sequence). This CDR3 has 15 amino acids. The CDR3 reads CASSLSQTNTGELFF. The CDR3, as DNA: TGTGCCAGCAGTTTAAGCCAGACAAACACCGGGGAGCTGTTTTTT.

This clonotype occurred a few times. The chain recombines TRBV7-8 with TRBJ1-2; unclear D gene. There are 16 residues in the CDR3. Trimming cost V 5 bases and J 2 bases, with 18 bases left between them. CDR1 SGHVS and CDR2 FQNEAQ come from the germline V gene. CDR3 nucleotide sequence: TGTGCCAGCAGCGCCAATCCGGACCGCACCAACTATGGCTACACCTTC. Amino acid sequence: CASSANPDRTNYGYTF.

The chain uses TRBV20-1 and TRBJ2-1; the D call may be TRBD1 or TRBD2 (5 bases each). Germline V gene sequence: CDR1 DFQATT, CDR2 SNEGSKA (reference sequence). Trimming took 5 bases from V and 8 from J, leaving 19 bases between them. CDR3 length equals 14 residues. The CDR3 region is CSADGAALVDEQFF. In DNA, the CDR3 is TGCAGTGCTGACGGGGCAGCCCTAGTAGATGAGCAGTTCTTC.

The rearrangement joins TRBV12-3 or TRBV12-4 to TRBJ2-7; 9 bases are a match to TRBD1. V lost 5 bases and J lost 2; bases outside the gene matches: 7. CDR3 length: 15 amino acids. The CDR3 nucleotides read TGTGCCAGCAGTGTCGGGACAGGGATGGCCTACGAGCAGTACTTC. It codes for CASSVGTGMAYEQYF.

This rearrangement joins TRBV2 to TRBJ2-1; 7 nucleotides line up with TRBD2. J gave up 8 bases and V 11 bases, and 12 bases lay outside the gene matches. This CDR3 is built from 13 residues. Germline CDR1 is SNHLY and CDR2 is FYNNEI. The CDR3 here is CASSLGGSHEQFF. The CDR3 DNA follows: TGTGCCTCCTCTTTAGGCGGGAGCCATGAGCAGTTCTTC. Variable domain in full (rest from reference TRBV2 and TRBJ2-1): EPEVTQTPSHQVTQMGQEVILRCVPISNHLYFYWYRQILGQKVEFLVSFYNNEISEKSEIFDDQFSVERPDGSNFTLKIRSTKLEDSAMYFCASSLGGSHEQFFGPGTRLTVL.

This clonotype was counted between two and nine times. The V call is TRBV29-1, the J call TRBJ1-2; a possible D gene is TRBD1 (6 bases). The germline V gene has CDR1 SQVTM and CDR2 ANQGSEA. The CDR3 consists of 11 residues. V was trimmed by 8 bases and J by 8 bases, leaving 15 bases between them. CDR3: CSTWGADGYTF. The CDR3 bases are TGCAGCACTTGGGGGGCAGACGGCTACACCTTC.

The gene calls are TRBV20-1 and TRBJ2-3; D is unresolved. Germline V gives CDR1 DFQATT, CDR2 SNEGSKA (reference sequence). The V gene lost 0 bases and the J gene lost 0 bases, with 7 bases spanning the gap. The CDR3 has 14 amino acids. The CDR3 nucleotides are TGCAGTGCTAGAGATCGGTCTAGCACAGATACGCAGTATTTT. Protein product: CSARDRSSTDTQYF.

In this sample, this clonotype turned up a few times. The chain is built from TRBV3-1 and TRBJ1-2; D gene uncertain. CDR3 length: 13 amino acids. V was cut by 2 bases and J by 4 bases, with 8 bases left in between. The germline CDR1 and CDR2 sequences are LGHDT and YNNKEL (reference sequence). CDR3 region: CASSQRVSYGYTF. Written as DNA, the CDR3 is TGTGCCAGCAGCCAAAGGGTGAGCTATGGCTACACCTTC.

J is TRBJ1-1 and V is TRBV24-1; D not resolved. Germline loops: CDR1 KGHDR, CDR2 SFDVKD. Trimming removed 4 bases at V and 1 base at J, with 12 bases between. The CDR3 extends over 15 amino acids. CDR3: CATSENTAGNTEAFF. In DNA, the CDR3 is TGTGCCACCAGTGAAAACACAGCAGGGAACACTGAAGCTTTCTTT.

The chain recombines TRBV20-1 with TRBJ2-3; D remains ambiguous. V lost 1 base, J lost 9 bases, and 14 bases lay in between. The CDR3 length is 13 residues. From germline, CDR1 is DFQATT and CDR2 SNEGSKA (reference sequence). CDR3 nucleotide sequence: TGCAGTGCTAGAGGCCAACACGCACTGACGCAGTATTTT. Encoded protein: CSARGQHALTQYF.

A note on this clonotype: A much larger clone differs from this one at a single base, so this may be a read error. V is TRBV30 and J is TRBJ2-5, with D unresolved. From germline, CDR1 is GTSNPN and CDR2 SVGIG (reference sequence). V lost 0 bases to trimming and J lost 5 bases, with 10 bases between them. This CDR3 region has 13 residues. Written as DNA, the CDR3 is TGTGCCTGGAGTGTGGGGATCCACGAGACCCAGTACTTC. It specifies CAWSVGIHETQYF.

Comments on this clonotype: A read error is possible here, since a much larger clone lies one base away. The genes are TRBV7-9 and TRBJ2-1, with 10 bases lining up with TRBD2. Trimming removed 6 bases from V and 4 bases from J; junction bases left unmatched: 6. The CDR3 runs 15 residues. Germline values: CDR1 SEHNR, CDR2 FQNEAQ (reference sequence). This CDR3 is CASSLLAGKYNEQFF. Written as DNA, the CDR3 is TGTGCCAGCAGTTTACTAGCGGGGAAATACAATGAGCAGTTCTTC.

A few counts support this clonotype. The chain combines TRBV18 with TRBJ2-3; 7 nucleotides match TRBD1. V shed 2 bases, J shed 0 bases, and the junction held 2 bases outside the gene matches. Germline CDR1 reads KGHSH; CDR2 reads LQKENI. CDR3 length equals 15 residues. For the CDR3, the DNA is TGTGCCAGCTCACCAGGGACAGTCAGCACAGATACGCAGTATTTT. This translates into CASSPGTVSTDTQYF.

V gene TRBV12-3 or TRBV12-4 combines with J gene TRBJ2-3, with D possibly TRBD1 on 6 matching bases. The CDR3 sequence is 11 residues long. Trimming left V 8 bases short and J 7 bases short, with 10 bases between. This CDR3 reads CASLQGHTQYF. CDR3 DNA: TGTGCCAGCCTACAGGGCCATACGCAGTATTTT.

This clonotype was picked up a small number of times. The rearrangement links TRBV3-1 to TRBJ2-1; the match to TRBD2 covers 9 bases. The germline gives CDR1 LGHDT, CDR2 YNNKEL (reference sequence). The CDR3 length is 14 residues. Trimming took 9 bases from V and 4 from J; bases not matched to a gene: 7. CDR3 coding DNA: TGTGCCAGTCTACCGACTAGCGGATACAATGAGCAGTTCTTC. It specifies CASLPTSGYNEQFF.

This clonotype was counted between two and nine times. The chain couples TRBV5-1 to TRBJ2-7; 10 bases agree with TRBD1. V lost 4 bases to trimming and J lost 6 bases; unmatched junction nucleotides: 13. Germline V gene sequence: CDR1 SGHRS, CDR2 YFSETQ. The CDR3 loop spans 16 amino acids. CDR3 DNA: TGCGCCAGCAGCGAGACAGGGGGCGATATCGGCGGCGAGCAGTACTTC. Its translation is CASSETGGDIGGEQYF.

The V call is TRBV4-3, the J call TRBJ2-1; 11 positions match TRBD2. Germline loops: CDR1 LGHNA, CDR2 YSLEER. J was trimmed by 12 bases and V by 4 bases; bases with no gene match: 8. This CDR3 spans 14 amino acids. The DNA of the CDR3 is TGCGCCAGCAGCCCACTGGCTAGCGGGAGGTTGCAGTTCTTC. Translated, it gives CASSPLASGRLQFF.

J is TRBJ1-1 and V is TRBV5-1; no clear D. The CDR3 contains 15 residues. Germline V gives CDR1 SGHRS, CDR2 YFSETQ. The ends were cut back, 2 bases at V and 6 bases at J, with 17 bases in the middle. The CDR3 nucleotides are TGCGCCAGCAGCTTTAGACCGCTGGAATTCTCTGAAGCTTTCTTT. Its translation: CASSFRPLEFSEAFF.

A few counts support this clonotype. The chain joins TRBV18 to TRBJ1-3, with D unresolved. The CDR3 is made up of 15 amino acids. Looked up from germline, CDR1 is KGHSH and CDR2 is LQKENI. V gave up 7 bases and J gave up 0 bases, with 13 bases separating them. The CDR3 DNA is TGTGCCAGCTTATCCCGGGCCTCCTCTGGAAACACCATATATTTT. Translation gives CASLSRASSGNTIYF. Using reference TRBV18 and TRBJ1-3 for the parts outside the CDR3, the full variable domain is NAGVMQNPRHLVRRRGQEARLRCSPMKGHSHVYWYRQLPEEGLKFMVYLQKENIIDESGMPKERFSAEFPKEGPSILRIQQVVRGDSAAYFCASLSRASSGNTIYFGEGSWLTVV.

CDR3 sequence reads: CASSLHTGEPTEAFF. The CDR3 DNA sequence: TGTGCCAGCAGCTTACATACAGGGGAACCCACTGAAGCTTTCTTT. The chain combines TRBV7-9 with TRBJ1-1; TRBD1 matches at 7 bases. The trim removed 2 bases at V and 4 bases at J, leaving 7 bases unmatched. Looked up from germline, CDR1 is SEHNR and CDR2 is FQNEAQ (reference sequence). The CDR3 is 15 amino acids.

CDR3 sequence: CSVAGTGSNEQFF. CDR3 sequence (DNA): TGCAGCGTCGCAGGGACAGGGAGCAATGAGCAGTTCTTC. This chain uses TRBV29-1 with TRBJ2-1; 9 bases line up with TRBD1. V lost 6 bases and J lost 6; bases outside the gene matches: 6. This CDR3 has 13 residues. Germline CDR1 is SQVTM and CDR2 is ANQGSEA.

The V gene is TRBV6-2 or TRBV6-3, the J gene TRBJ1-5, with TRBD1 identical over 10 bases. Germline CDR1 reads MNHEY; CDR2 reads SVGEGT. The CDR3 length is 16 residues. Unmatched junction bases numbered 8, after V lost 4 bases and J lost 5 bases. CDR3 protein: CASSSIRGTGDQPQHF. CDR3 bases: TGTGCCAGCAGTTCCATCCGCGGGACAGGGGATCAGCCCCAGCATTTT.

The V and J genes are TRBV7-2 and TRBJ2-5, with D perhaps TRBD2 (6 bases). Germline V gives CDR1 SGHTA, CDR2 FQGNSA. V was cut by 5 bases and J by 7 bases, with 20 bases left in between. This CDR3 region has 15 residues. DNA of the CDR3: TGTGCCAGCAGCGGGGGAGGAGGGGTAAGCCGGACCCAGTACTTC. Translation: CASSGGGGVSRTQYF. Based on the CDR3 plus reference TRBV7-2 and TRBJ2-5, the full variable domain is GAGVSQSPSNKVTEKGKDVELRCDPISGHTALYWYRQSLGQGLEFLIYFQGNSAPDKSGLPSDRFSAERTGGSVSTLTIQRTQQEDSAVYLCASSGGGGVSRTQYFGPGTRLLVL.